This T cell receptor (beta chain) was sequenced during a study of cytomegalovirus exposure and HLA in healthy donors. Study-wide points: Cytomegalovirus-associated status was assigned to more than 150 TCR beta chains.

PCR employed 60 Vbeta and 13 Jbeta primers. Some clones are missing from TCRdb's copy, which holds only in-frame ones; the method was immunoSEQ multiplex PCR. The table records roughly 180,000 clones, 65% to 85% of them present only once. The CDR3 covers 17 residues. Germline-derived CDR1 and CDR2 are SGHTA and FQGTGA. Trimming at V came to 2 bases and at J to 0 bases, leaving 7 bases not matched to a gene. Note on this clone: The antigen is undetermined.

The receptor comes from a male donor in good health and CMV-seronegative. V is TRBV7-3 and J is TRBJ2-1, with 7 bases that match TRBD2. Sequenced material: PBMCs. The CDR3, as DNA: TGTGCCAGCAGCTTAGGCGTAGCGGGCGCCTCCTACAATGAGCAGTTCTTC. This codes for CASSLGVAGASYNEQFF.